These 9 T cell receptor beta chains were sequenced from one sample in a study of glioma-infiltrating T cells. Using RNA template, CDR3s of TCR alpha and beta were amplified with iRepertoire arm-PCR. Via MiXCR, TCRdb re-called the multiplex PCR reads, giving one row per CDR3 protein. The table shows approximately 120,000 distinct CDR3 sequences, with less than 30% occurring only once. The sample taken for sequencing was glioma tissue, nonneoplastic brain tissue, or PBMCs (not recorded which). The receptor set was obtained from a human donor with low-grade glioma or glioblastoma, undergoing nonglioma brain surgery, or in good health (not recorded which).

This clonotype was found a few times. The chain employs TRBV29-1 and TRBJ2-1; TRBD2 matches 13 bases. Looked up from germline, CDR1 is SQVTM and CDR2 is ANQGSEA. The CDR3 is 17 amino acids. Trimming at V came to 3 bases and at J to 10 bases, leaving 15 bases not matched to a gene. CDR3 coding DNA: TGCAGCGTTGATAAACCGAGGGGACTAGCGGGAAGGGAAGAGCAGTTCTTC. It codes for CSVDKPRGLAGREEQFF.

About this clonotype itself: Since a much larger clone is just one base distant, this may be a read error. The rearrangement joins TRBV2 to TRBJ2-7, with 10 bases identical to TRBD2. Germline CDR1 SNHLY, CDR2 FYNNEI. The V and J ends lost 3 bases and 7 bases, in that order; junction bases with no gene match: 21. CDR3 length: 19 residues. DNA of the CDR3: TGTGCCAGCAGTGATAGTGGACTAGCGGTAACGTACGCATACAATGAGCAGTACTTC. It encodes CASSDSGLAVTYAYNEQYF.

This clonotype showed up just once. Being one base from a much bigger clone, this may be a read error. The chain carries TRBV29-1 and TRBJ1-2, with D hard to call. Germline CDR1 is SQVTM and CDR2 is ANQGSEA. The CDR3 is 12 residues long. V was trimmed by 8 bases and J by 8 bases, leaving 18 bases between them. The CDR3 bases are TGCAGCTCGCCTTGTCAGGCAGGAGGCTACACCTTC. The encoded protein is CSSPCQAGGYTF.

This clonotype was seen many times. The J gene is TRBJ2-7, the V gene TRBV6-1, with TRBD2 matching over 13 bases. Per the germline V gene, CDR1 is MNHNS and CDR2 is SASEGT. This CDR3 has 15 residues. V lost 5 bases and J lost 3; bases outside the gene matches: 4. CDR3 loop: CASSFRLAGGYEQYF. The CDR3 DNA reads TGTGCCAGCAGTTTCCGACTAGCGGGGGGCTACGAGCAGTACTTC.

This clonotype was detected a few times. This rearrangement joins TRBV3-1 to TRBJ2-7; 8 nucleotides align to TRBD1. This CDR3 comprises 19 residues. V shed 4 bases and J 1 base; nucleotides not matched to a gene: 18. Germline V CDR1 and CDR2: LGHDT, YNNKEL (reference sequence). CDR3 sequence reads: CASSPLLLTGALMSYEQYF. CDR3 sequence (DNA): TGTGCCAGCAGCCCCCTCCTCCTGACAGGGGCCCTGATGTCCTACGAGCAGTACTTC.

There are a few counts of this clonotype. The V call is TRBV11-3, the J call TRBJ2-7; tentative D call: TRBD1 (6 bases). This CDR3 is built from 14 residues. The V gene's germline CDR1 is SGHNT and CDR2 YENEEA. Trimming left V 4 bases short and J 2 bases short, with 12 bases between. CDR3 residues: CASSSLRGTYEQYF. The CDR3 bases are TGTGCCAGCAGCTCACTCAGGGGTACCTACGAGCAGTACTTC.

This clonotype was counted many times. The V and J genes are TRBV7-2 and TRBJ1-6; weak D call: TRBD1 (5 bases). CDR1 and CDR2 from the germline V gene are SGHTA and FQGNSA. With 3 bases removed from V and 11 bases from J, the gap between germline ends came to 17 bases. This CDR3 is built from 15 residues. CDR3 in DNA: TGTGCCAGCAGCTTTAGTAGGGGCGTAGAGACACCCCTCCACTTT. Residues: CASSFSRGVETPLHF.

The chain has TRBV6-1 and TRBJ2-7; D gene uncertain. CDR1 is MNHNS and CDR2 is SASEGT in the germline V gene. This CDR3 has 12 residues. The V gene lost 6 bases and the J gene lost 7 bases, with 13 bases spanning the gap. CDR3 DNA sequence: TGTGCCAGCAGAACCTTCAGTACGGAGCAGTACTTC. Translation gives CASRTFSTEQYF.

In its sample, this clonotype was seen many times. The chain combines TRBV6-2 or TRBV6-3 with TRBJ2-1; the D is unclear. The CDR3 sequence is 13 residues long. Germline CDR1 reads MNHEY; CDR2 reads SVGEGT. Deletions cut 2 bases from V and 9 bases from J, with 11 bases between. In nucleotides, the CDR3 is TGTGCCAGCAGTTACGCGACTTTTAGTGAGCAGTTCTTC. Amino acid sequence: CASSYATFSEQFF.